What follows describes a single TCR beta chain. The antigen is unknown. With a J-beta primer mix and a sample-barcoded 5' primer, a second PCR ran about 7 to 12 cycles. One entry per CDR3 protein results from TCRdb running MiXCR on the 5' RACE reads. The data show some 1,800,000 distinct CDR3 sequences, about two fifths seen once. This CDR3 comprises 13 residues. The germline gives CDR1 SNHLY, CDR2 FYNNEI. Trimming stripped 2 bases from V and 8 bases from J, with 12 bases between. The sample originates from a study of blood T cells in healthy people across ages. General study findings and limits: Lack of knowledge of donor CMV status possibly confounded expanded clonotype changes. Naive T cell percentage by flow cytometry tracked strongly with beta diversity. A roughly linear age-dependent decrease characterized TCR beta diversity per million T cells.

Sequencing input: blood. This sequence was found in a human donor in good health. This sequence joins TRBV2 and TRBJ1-2, with no clear D. For the CDR3, the DNA is TGTGCCAGCAGTGAACAATTGGCAAAAGGCTACACCTTC. Its translation is CASSEQLAKGYTF.